This T cell receptor beta chain originates from a study of shared clonotypes between healthy human individuals (dated by TCRdb to the early 2020s). Notes on the research overall: The cohort included a few men and a couple of women between 18 and 49 years of age. For each donor, CD4 naive and CD4 memory were each run on three plates, CD8 naive on two plates, and CD8 memory on one plate. To estimate repertoire size and how much clonotypes are shared between individuals, the study performed deep sequencing of blood TCR repertoires from a few healthy adults. To increase sequencing depth and limit assay-specific biases, different laboratories used diverse techniques to prepare libraries and sequence TCR repertoires. Per donor, leukapheresis produced somewhere between about 0.9 and 9.5 billion PBMCs.

Using the deep immunoSEQ assay, multiplex PCR amplified TCR CDR3 regions from genomic DNA. For each cell subset, the extracted genomic DNA was distributed evenly across all wells of several immunoSEQ 96-well plates, and each plate served as one replicate. For sorted subsets, each replicate PCR was loaded with roughly 190 ng genomic DNA, equivalent to approximately 27,000 T cell genomes. Purified libraries were measured with a Qubit 3.0 fluorometer, size-checked on a Bioanalyzer 2100, and measured again with the KAPA Library Quantification kit. Each immunoSEQ 96-well plate was sequenced on its own single-read 150-cycle Illumina NextSeq 550 flow cell. The authors' analysis ran thus. Because the immunoSEQ output held only junctional sequences and lacked quality scores, the filtering could not match the filtering applied to full-length reads. Sequences were annotated with PyIR, a Python wrapper for IgBLAST v1.9, and V/J genes and CDR3 were assigned using IMGT germline references. Reads were filtered out if the reads had weak V/J assignments (E-value above 1e-6), no CDR3, stop codons, out-of-frame junctions, or ambiguous translated residues. A V3J clonotype was defined by an identical inferred V gene, J gene, and CDR3 amino acid sequence. To compute the percentage overlap between repertoires, the number of shared unique clonotypes was divided by the size of the smaller repertoire. RTK rarefaction, the Chao1 estimator, and Recon v2.1 estimates of unobserved clonotypes were used to assess repertoire richness. OLGA was used to compute generation probabilities for all TCRbeta clonotypes that the gDNA method yielded from a few donors. TCRdb obtained this table from immuneACCESS and retained in-frame rearrangements with V and J assigned. These tables miss some clones; where compared with another copy, unresolved V genes account for less than half of the shortfall, and the remainder is unexplained. That table furnishes V, J and clone size, whereas the DNA furnished D and trimming. The sample table contains roughly 1,100,000 clones; only one count was recorded for roughly 80% of them. The ten largest make up roughly 1.4% of the sample.

What the work shows at the level of the full study, not this receptor alone: Rarefaction of sorted-subset datasets indicated incomplete sequencing despite the large sequencing depth. Sampling was limited to blood, and TCR repertoires in tissue likely differ from TCR repertoires in blood. Based on pairwise subsampling, the degree of clonotype sharing among donors was expected to be affected by sequencing depth. Larger estimated clonotype richness was generally found for naive subsets than for memory subsets. Sharing across several donors was observed for approximately 5% of naive CD4, over 3% of naive CD8, about 2.3% of memory CD4, and 0.4% of memory CD8 clonotypes. Clonotypes shared by all four sorted-subset donors showed higher generation probabilities than non-shared clonotypes. Because the study included only a small number of donors, the genetic and exposure-history diversity represented was limited.

Donors were healthy HIV-negative adults with no recently reported acute infections or vaccinations. Only Caucasian adults living in Nashville, Tennessee, USA were represented among the donors. Magnetic negative selection was used to enrich CD4+ T cells, after which naive cells were positively selected on CD45RA and the negative fraction became the memory subset. Blood was collected by leukapheresis, and PBMCs were isolated by Ficoll-Histopaque density gradient centrifugation and then cryopreserved in liquid nitrogen vapor phase. Purity and quantity of every magnetically sorted T cell population were checked by analytical flow cytometry. Each sorted fraction had its genomic DNA isolated and then quantified by UV absorbance on a Nanodrop 2000c. Points on this clone: The clone's antigen remains unknown. Base-call qualities are not available, and no considerably larger clone is one nucleotide away.

The sequence was obtained from a man between 18 and 35 years old in good health. Material: memory CD4+ T cells sorted from blood. What this sample's cell subset or site label stands for: CD45RA-negative fraction.

For the CDR3, the sequence is CASSRDRTANQPQHF. The DNA sequence is given as TGTGCCAGCAGCCGCGACAGGACTGCTAATCAGCCCCAGCATTTT. The chain couples TRBV27 to TRBJ1-5; TRBD1 is perhaps the D gene, given 6 matching bases. There are 15 amino acids in the CDR3, from cysteine to phenylalanine inclusive. This entry keeps only the CDR3 DNA: 45 bases, framed from base 1. The V and J ends are trimmed by 6 bases and 4 bases, leaving 16 bases between them. CDR1 and CDR2 (MNHEY, SMNVEV) derive from the germline V gene (reference sequence).